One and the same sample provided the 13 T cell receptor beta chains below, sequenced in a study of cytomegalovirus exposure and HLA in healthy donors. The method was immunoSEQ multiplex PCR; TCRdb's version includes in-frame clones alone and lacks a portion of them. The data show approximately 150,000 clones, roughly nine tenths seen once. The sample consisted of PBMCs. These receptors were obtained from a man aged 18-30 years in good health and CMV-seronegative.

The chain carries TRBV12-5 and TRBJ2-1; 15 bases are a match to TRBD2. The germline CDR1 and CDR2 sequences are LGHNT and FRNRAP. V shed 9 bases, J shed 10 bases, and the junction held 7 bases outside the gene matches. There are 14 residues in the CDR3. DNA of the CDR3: TGTGCTAGCCAGGGACTAGCGGGAGGAGACGAGCAGTTCTTC. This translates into CASQGLAGGDEQFF.

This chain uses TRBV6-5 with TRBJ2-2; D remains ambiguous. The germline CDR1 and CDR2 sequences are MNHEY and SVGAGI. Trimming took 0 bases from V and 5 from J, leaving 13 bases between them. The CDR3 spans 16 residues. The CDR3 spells CASSYSMAGLTGELFF. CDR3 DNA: TGTGCCAGCAGTTACTCGATGGCCGGGTTGACCGGGGAGCTGTTTTTT.

The CDR3 loop reads CAISSPHMSGIGNEQYF. CDR3 nucleotide sequence: TGTGCCATCAGTTCCCCCCATATGTCAGGGATTGGAAACGAGCAGTACTTC. The genes are TRBV10-3 and TRBJ2-7; D may be TRBD1 (5 bases). Germline CDR1 is ENHRY and CDR2 is SYGVKD. CDR3 size: 17 residues. The V end was cut by 5 bases, the J end by 5 bases, with 25 bases between.

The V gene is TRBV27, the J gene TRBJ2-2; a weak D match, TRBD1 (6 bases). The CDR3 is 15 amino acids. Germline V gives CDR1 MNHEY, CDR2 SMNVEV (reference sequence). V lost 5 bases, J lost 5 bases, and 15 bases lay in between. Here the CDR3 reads CASSPTTGGTGELFF. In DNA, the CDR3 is TGTGCCAGCAGTCCGACGACAGGTGGGACCGGGGAGCTGTTTTTT.

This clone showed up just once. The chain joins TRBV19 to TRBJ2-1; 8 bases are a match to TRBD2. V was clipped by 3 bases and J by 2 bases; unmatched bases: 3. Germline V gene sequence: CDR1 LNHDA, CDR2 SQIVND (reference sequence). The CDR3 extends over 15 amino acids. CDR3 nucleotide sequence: TGTGCCAGTAGTATGGGTAGCGGGGCCTACAATGAGCAGTTCTTC. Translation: CASSMGSGAYNEQFF. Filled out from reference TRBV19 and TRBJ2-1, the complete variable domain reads DGGITQSPKYLFRKEGQNVTLSCEQNLNHDAMYWYRQDPGQGLRLIYYSQIVNDFQKGDIAEGYSVSREKKESFPLTVTSAQKNPTAFYLCASSMGSGAYNEQFFGPGTRLTVL.

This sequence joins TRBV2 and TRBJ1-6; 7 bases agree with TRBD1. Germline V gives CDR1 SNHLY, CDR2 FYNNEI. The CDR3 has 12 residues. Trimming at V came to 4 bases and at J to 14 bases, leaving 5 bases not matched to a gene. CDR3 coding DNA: TGTGCCAGCAGTGGATCAGGGGGATCCCTCCACTTT. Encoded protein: CASSGSGGSLHF. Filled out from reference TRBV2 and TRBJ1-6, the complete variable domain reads EPEVTQTPSHQVTQMGQEVILRCVPISNHLYFYWYRQILGQKVEFLVSFYNNEISEKSEIFDDQFSVERPDGSNFTLKIRSTKLEDSAMYFCASSGSGGSLHFGNGTRLTVT.

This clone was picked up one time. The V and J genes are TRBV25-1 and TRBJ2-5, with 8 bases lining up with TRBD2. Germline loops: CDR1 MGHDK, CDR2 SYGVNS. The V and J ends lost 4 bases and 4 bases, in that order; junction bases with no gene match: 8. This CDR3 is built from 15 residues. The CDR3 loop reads CASSAGGALIETQYF. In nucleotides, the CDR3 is TGTGCCAGCAGTGCCGGGGGGGCTTTGATAGAGACCCAGTACTTC. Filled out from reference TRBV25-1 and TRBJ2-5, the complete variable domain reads EADIYQTPRYLVIGTGKKITLECSQTMGHDKMYWYQQDPGMELHLIHYSYGVNSTEKGDLSSESTVSRIRTEHFPLTLESARPSHTSQYLCASSAGGALIETQYFGPGTRLLVL.

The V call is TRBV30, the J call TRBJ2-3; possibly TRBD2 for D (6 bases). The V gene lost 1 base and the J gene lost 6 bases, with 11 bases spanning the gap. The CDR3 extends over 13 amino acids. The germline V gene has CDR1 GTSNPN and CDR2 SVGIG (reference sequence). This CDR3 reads CAWSGGGADTQYF. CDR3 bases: TGTGCCTGGAGTGGGGGCGGGGCGGATACGCAGTATTTT.

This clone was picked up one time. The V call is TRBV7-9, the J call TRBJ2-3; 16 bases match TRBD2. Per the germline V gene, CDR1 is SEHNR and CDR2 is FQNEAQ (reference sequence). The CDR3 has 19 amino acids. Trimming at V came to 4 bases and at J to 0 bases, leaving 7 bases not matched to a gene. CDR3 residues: CASSSGTSGRGASTDTQYF. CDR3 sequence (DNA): TGTGCCAGCAGCTCCGGGACTAGCGGGAGGGGAGCGAGCACAGATACGCAGTATTTT. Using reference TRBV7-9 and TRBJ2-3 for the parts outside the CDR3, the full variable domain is DTGVSQNPRHKITKRGQNVTFRCDPISEHNRLYWYRQTLGQGPEFLTYFQNEAQLEKSRLLSDRFSAERPKGSFSTLEIQRTEQGDSAMYLCASSSGTSGRGASTDTQYFGPGTRLTVL.

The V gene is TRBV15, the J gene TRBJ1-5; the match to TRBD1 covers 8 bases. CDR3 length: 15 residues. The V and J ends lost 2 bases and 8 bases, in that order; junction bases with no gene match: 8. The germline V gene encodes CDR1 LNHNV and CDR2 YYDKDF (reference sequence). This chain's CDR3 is CATSRSGTGGKPQHF. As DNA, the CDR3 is TGTGCCACCAGCAGATCCGGGACAGGAGGGAAGCCCCAGCATTTT.

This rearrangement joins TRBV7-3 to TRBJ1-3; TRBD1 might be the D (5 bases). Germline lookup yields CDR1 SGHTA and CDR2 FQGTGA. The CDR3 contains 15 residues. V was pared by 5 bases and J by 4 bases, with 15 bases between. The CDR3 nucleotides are TGTGCCAGCAGCCAGGGCCCACCCCCAGGAAACACCATATATTTT. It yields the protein CASSQGPPPGNTIYF.

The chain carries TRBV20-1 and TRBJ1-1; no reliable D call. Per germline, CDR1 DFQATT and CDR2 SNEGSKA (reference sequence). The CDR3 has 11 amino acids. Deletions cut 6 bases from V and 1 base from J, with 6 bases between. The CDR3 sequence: CSAKRNTEAFF. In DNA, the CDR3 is TGCAGTGCAAAGAGGAACACTGAAGCTTTCTTT.

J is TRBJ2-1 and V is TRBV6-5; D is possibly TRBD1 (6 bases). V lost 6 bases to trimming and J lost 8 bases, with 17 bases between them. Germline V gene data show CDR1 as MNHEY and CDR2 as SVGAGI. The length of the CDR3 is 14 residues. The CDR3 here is CASRKQGLSHEQFF. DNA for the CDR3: TGTGCCAGCAGAAAACAGGGTTTAAGCCATGAGCAGTTCTTC.